A selection of T cell receptor beta chains follows, all from one sample in a study of a mutant IDH1 vaccine in newly diagnosed glioma. These receptors lack a known antigen. The data were produced by immunoSEQ multiplex PCR, yet TCRdb's version contains in-frame clones alone and is incomplete. The table includes 31,000 or so clones, more than 75% detected once. This material consisted of PBMCs, taken from a glioma patient whose treatment included an IDH1 peptide vaccine. Receptors originate from a woman between 40 and 55 years old with glioma. Both conserved end residues are trimmed from each CDR3.

TRBJ2-7 TRBV5-5 ASSWGSYEQY
TRBJ2-5 TRBV9 ASSPGERGAGQETQY
TRBJ1-1 TRBV7-8 ASSLYGREAF
TRBJ2-3 TRBV5-1 ASSLGRDRVTDTQY
TRBJ1-1 TRBV30 AWAEAGYWAEAF
TRBJ1-1 TRBV5-4 ASSLGGGGSTEAF
TRBJ2-3 TRBV11-2 ASSFGRGLIHTQY
TRBJ2-5 TRBV7-6 ASSLESPGTGIQETQY
TRBJ2-7 TRBV9 ASSVGAGPSHEQY
TRBJ1-4 TRBV4-1 ASSQEEARGGEKLF
TRBJ2-7 TRBV13 ASSARWNYEQY
TRBJ1-2 TRBV10-3 AVTGGQPNYGYT
TRBJ2-1 TRBV2 ASTSGVGLFNEQF
TRBJ1-1 TRBV27 ASSYRASLMNTEAF
TRBJ1-4 TRBV30 AWSQTPGQNEILF
TRBJ2-3 TRBV9 ASSVAAAGGNTQY
TRBJ2-1 TRBV30 AWRDLAASYNEQF
TRBJ2-5 TRBV19 ASSIDTTAQETQY
TRBJ2-5 TRBV10-3 AISELETQY
TRBJ1-2 TRBV30 AWSGQGDWGYT
TRBJ2-5 TRBV9 ASSVATSEGETQY
TRBJ1-1 TRBV25-1 ASRGQGNAEAF
TRBJ2-3 TRBV25-1 ASRETGLSTDTQY
TRBJ1-2 TRBV4-1 ASSQGVGGYT
TRBJ2-1 TRBV11-3 ASSPIGVDEQF
TRBJ2-3 TRBV2 ASSVARGTDTQY
TRBJ1-5 TRBV4-1 ASSQAPQGLNQPQH
TRBJ2-2 TRBV5-6 ASSLVSGDGELF
TRBJ1-4 TRBV5-1 ASSPMTGSSNEKLF
TRBJ2-1 TRBV27 ASSSRTGGYNEQF
TRBJ2-1 TRBV30 AWGTGLPYNEQF
TRBJ2-1 TRBV9 ASSVDSGGAYNEQF
TRBJ1-1 TRBV6-5 ASSLRGGNTEAF
TRBJ2-7 TRBV7-9 ASSYEQGASYEQY
TRBJ1-3 TRBV29-1 SAGQGSGNTIY
TRBJ2-7 TRBV6-5 ASSPLHGTEYEQY
TRBJ2-3 TRBV27 ASMAGVTDTQY
TRBJ1-6 TRBV4-1 ASSHFSAENSPLH
TRBJ2-3 TRBV9 ASSPYPGTGVTDTQY
TRBJ2-7 TRBV7-9 ASSSAEQGKVYEQY
TRBJ2-3 TRBV27 ASSLDFRDTQY
TRBJ1-3 TRBV2 ASRTGAGNTIY
TRBJ2-7 TRBV2 ASSEFSRAPYEQY
TRBJ2-5 TRBV6-1 ASSETSGLQETQY
TRBJ1-2 TRBV29-1 SVEYVGNYGYT
TRBJ1-4 TRBV10-3 ASWPGGAAGGATNEKLF
TRBJ2-2 TRBV18 ASSPKGLGELF
TRBJ2-7 TRBV5-1 ASSPGTQAYEQY
TRBJ1-2 TRBV7-2 ASSLVPRDYGYT
TRBJ1-5 TRBV5-5 ASSLATGNQPQH
TRBJ2-7 TRBV13 ASSSMGRRNEQY
TRBJ2-2 TRBV9 ASSVALLLASSGELF
TRBJ1-5 TRBV18 ASSSLGAGGALGNQPQH
TRBJ1-2 TRBV30 AWGRDRPYGYT
TRBJ1-6 TRBV7-2 ASSYGTYQGSPLH
TRBJ1-2 TRBV29-1 SVFGSGQFNYGYT
TRBJ2-7 TRBV6-6 ASILGGSGGTYEQY